The rows below give T cell receptor beta chains drawn from one sample of a study of regulatory T cells in long-lasting Graves disease. TCRdb itself ran the multiplex PCR reads through MiXCR, one entry per CDR3 protein. The sample lists some 330,000 distinct CDR3 sequences; roughly 23% were seen once. Sample: peripheral blood mononuclear cells (PBMCs), taken when the disease was refractory, from a patient treated with antithyroid drugs. The receptors were sampled from a woman aged 40 to 50 with Graves disease. The CDR3 runs from the conserved cysteine through the conserved F or W. Fields, in order: V gene, D gene, clone size, J gene, CDR3 DNA, CDR3 protein. D genes are given only for firm matches. Only part of the rows carry a size: once, few, many, or a class if the clone is expanded.

>TRBV7-9|TRBD2|-|TRBJ2-7
TGTGCCAGCAGCCAGACTAGCGGAACCTACGAGCAGTACTTC
CASSQTSGTYEQYF
>TRBV7-9|TRBD1|many|TRBJ1-6
TGTGCCAGCAGCTTCGGACAGGGCCTTTCACCCCTCCACTTT
CASSFGQGLSPLHF
>TRBV28|-|-|TRBJ2-2
TGTGCCAGCACGCCTCCATGGGGACTCGTGACCGGGGAGCTGTTTTTT
CASTPPWGLVTGELFF
>TRBV28|-|many|TRBJ1-1
TGTGCCAGCAGTTTGGGACACCCGAACACTGAAGCTTTCTTT
CASSLGHPNTEAFF
>TRBV19|TRBD1|few|TRBJ2-2
TGTGCCAGTAGTCGTGGACAGGGGCCCTTAAACGGGGAGCTGTTTTTT
CASSRGQGPLNGELFF
>TRBV7-8|-|-|TRBJ2-2
TGTGCCAGCAGCCCCGGGAGTCCCCCCGGGGAGCTGTTTTTT
CASSPGSPPGELFF
>TRBV2|TRBD1|-|TRBJ1-2
TGTGCCAGCAGTCCTAGGGGACAGGGGACATATGGCTACACCTTC
CASSPRGQGTYGYTF
>TRBV2|TRBD1|many|TRBJ1-2
TGTGCCAGCAGGGACAGGGGGCGAGGCTACACCTTC
CASRDRGRGYTF
>TRBV5-6|-|-|TRBJ2-5
TGTGCCAGCAGCTTGGCCAGGGGTCAAGAGACCCAGTACTTC
CASSLARGQETQYF
>TRBV12-3/TRBV12-4|TRBD2|many|TRBJ2-7
TGTGCCAGCAGTCCCGAGACTAGCGGGAGCTACGAGCAGTACTTC
CASSPETSGSYEQYF
>TRBV2|-|many|TRBJ2-7
TGTGCCAGCAGTGGCGCTCTTTCCTACGAGCAGTACTTC
CASSGALSYEQYF
>TRBV27|-|many|TRBJ2-5
TGTGCCAGCAGTGCCCGCCCGGCCGCCGGGGAGACCCAGTACTTC
CASSARPAAGETQYF
>TRBV12-3/TRBV12-4|-|many|TRBJ1-1
TGTGCCAGCAAGGCAGGGTACACTGAAGCTTTCTTT
CASKAGYTEAFF
>TRBV10-1|-|many|TRBJ1-4
TGCGCCAGCAGTGATGGTGGTGGTAATGAAAAACTGTTTTTT
CASSDGGGNEKLFF
>TRBV9|TRBD2|many|TRBJ2-7
TGTGCCAGCAGCGGGGCTACTAGCGGGAGTTACGAGCAGTACTTC
CASSGATSGSYEQYF
>TRBV7-2|TRBD2|-|TRBJ2-1
TGTGCCAGCAGCTTAGCTTATGGCGGGAGCTCCTACAATGAGCAGTTCTTC
CASSLAYGGSSYNEQFF
>TRBV3-1|-|many|TRBJ2-4
TGTGCCAGCAGCCTCCGGGCGTCCCAAAACATTCAGTACTTC
CASSLRASQNIQYF
>TRBV6-1|TRBD1|many|TRBJ1-1
TGTGCCAGCAAACGCTCAAGGACAGGGGTTACTGAAGCTTTCTTT
CASKRSRTGVTEAFF
>TRBV7-3|-|many|TRBJ2-7
-
CASSTSPGVEQYF
>TRBV29-1|-|-|TRBJ2-7
TGCAGCGCCGGCGGGGTCGCCTACGAGCAGTACTTC
CSAGGVAYEQYF
>TRBV19|-|-|TRBJ2-7
TGTGCCAGTAGCATAGGACAAGGCGACTCCTACGAGCAGTACTTC
CASSIGQGDSYEQYF
>TRBV2|-|few|TRBJ2-1
TGTGCCAGCAGTCCGGCCCTTTACAATGAGCAGTTCTTC
CASSPALYNEQFF
>TRBV14|TRBD2|-|TRBJ2-3
TGTGCCAGCAGCCGGACTAGCGGGAGGAGCACAGATACGCAGTATTTT
CASSRTSGRSTDTQYF
>TRBV2|-|many|TRBJ1-4
TGTGCCAGCAGTAGGGAGGAAAAACTGTTTTTT
CASSREEKLFF
>TRBV28|-|many|TRBJ1-6
TGTGCCAGCAGTTCTGATCCCGTCTGGTTATCACCCCTCCACTTT
CASSSDPVWLSPLHF
>TRBV9|-|few|TRBJ1-2
TGTGCCAGCAGCGGGGACACCCGCAACTATGGCTACACCTTC
CASSGDTRNYGYTF